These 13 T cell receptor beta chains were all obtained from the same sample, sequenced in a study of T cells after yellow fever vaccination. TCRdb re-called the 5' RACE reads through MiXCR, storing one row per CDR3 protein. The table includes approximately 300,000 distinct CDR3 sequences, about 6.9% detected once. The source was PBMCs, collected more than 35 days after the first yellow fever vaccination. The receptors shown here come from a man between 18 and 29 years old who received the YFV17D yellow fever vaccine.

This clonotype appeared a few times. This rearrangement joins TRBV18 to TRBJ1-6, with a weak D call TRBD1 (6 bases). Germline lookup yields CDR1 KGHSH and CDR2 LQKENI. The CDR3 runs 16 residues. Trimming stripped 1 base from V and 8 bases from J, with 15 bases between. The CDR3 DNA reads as TGTGCCAGCTCACCACAAGTGGGGGCTAGGGATTCACCCCTCCACTTT. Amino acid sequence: CASSPQVGARDSPLHF.

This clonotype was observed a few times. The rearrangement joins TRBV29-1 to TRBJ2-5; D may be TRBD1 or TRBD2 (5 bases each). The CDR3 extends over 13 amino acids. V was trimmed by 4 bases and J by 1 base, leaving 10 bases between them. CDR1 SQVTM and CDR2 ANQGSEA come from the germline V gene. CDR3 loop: CSVGGYLQETQYF. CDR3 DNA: TGCAGCGTTGGGGGGTACCTCCAAGAGACCCAGTACTTC.

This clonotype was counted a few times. The CDR3, as DNA: TGTGCCTGGAGTGTCCTCGACAGGGTCAATGAGCAGTTCTTC. Translation gives CAWSVLDRVNEQFF. This sequence joins TRBV30 and TRBJ2-1, with 7 bases matching TRBD1. Germline V CDR1 and CDR2: GTSNPN, SVGIG (reference sequence). The V segment lost 0 bases and the J segment 6 bases; nucleotides outside the gene matches: 5. The CDR3 covers 14 residues.

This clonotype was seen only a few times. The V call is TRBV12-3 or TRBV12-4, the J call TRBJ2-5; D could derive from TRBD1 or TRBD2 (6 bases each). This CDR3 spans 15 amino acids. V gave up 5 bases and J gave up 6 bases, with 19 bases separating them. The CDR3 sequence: CASSNSGGGRKTQYF. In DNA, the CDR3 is TGTGCCAGCAGTAACTCAGGTGGGGGGCGCAAGACCCAGTACTTC.

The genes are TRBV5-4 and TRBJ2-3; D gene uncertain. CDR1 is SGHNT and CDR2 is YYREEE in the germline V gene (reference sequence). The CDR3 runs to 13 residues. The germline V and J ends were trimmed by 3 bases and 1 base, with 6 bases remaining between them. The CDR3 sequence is CASSSARTDTQYF. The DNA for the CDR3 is TGTGCCAGCAGCTCGGCCCGCACAGATACGCAGTATTTT.

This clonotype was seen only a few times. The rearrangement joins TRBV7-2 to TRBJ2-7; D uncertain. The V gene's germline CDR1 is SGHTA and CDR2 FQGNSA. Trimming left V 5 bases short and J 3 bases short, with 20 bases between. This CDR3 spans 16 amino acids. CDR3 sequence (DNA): TGTGCCAGCAGCCCGCCGGACGCAAAAGGCATCTACGAGCAGTACTTC. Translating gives CASSPPDAKGIYEQYF.

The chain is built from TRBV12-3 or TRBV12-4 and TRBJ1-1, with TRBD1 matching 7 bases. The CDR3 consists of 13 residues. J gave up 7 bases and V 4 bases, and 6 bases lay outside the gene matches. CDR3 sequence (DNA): TGTGCCAGCAGTTACGACAGGGAACTTGAAGCTTTCTTT. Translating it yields CASSYDRELEAFF.

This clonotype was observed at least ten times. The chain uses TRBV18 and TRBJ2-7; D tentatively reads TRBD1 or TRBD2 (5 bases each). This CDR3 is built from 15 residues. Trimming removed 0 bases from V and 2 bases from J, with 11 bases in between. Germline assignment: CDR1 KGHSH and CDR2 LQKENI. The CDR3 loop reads CASSPPGPRAYEQYF. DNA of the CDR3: TGTGCCAGCTCACCACCGGGACCTCGGGCCTACGAGCAGTACTTC.

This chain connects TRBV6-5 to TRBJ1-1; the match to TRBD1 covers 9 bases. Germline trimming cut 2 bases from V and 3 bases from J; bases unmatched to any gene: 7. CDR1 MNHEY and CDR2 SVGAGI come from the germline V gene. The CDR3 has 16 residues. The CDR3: CASSYLPGQGDTEAFF. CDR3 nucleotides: TGTGCCAGCAGTTACCTCCCGGGACAGGGAGACACTGAAGCTTTCTTT.

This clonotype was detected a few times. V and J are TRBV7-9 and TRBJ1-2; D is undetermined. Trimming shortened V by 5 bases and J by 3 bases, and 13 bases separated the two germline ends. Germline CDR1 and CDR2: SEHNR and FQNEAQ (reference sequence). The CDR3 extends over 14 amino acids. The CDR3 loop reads CASSLQTPYYGYTF. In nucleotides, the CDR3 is TGTGCCAGCAGCCTTCAGACACCCTACTATGGCTACACCTTC.

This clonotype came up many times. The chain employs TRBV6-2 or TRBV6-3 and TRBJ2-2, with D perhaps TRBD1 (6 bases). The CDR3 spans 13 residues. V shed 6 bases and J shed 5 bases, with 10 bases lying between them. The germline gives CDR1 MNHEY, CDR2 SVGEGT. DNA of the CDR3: TGTGCCAGCAGATCCCAGGGGACCGGGGAGCTGTTTTTT. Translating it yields CASRSQGTGELFF.

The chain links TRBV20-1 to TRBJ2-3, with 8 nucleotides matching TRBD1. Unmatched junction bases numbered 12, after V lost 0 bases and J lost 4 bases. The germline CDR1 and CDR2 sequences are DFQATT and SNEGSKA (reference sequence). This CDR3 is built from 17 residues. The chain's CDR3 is CSARDSRGRGHADTQYF. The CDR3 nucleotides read TGCAGTGCTAGAGATAGCCGCGGCAGGGGGCATGCAGATACGCAGTATTTT.

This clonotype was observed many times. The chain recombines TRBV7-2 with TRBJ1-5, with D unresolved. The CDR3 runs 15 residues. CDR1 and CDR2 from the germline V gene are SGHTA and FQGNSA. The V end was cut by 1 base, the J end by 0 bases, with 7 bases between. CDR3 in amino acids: CASSLVGFSNQPQHF. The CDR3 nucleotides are TGTGCCAGCAGCTTAGTTGGGTTTAGCAATCAGCCCCAGCATTTT.